The T cell receptor (beta chain) described here comes from a study of OX40 agonist ivuxolimab in advanced cancers. Turning to the study itself: The dose of intravenous ivuxolimab that patients received every 2 weeks ranged from 0.01 to 10 mg/kg.

Germline CDR1 SSHAT, CDR2 FNYEAQ (reference sequence). This CDR3 has 15 residues. Only in-frame clones appear in the TCRdb table, and some are missing; sequencing was by immunoSEQ multiplex PCR. The sample contains approximately 54,000 clones, 75% to 95% of which appear only once. General study points: Doses of 0.1 to 3.0 mg/kg were accompanied by clonal expansion of CD4+ and CD8+ blood T cells by week 6.

About this clone: The antigen is undetermined. One end of the junction varies from germline; a read error may be responsible.

This sample comprised CD4+ or CD8+ T cells sorted from blood, obtained in a trial of the OX40 agonist ivuxolimab. This TCR came from an adult with an advanced solid tumor such as melanoma, head and neck, liver or kidney cancer. The rearrangement uses TRBV7-7 and TRBJ1-2; TRBD1 aligns across 7 bases. In DNA form, the CDR3 reads TGTGCTAGCAGCTTCCGGACACAGGGGACTGGCGGCTACACCTTC. Amino acids: CASSFRTQGTGGYTF.